The table lists the clone carrying this T cell receptor beta chain with many counts. Antigen unknown. The data were taken from a study of CD8+CD57+ T cells in acquired aplastic anemia. Study background: Sorted CD4+ and CD8+ cells gave an average of 3.2 ug of DNA. General study findings and limits: CD8+ Simpson's diversity in patients was not significantly different from that in controls.

This CDR3 region has 14 residues. Between the trimmed V and J ends, which lost 3 bases and 4 bases, there was a span of 14 bases. Germline loops: CDR1 SGDLS, CDR2 YYNGEE. The patients chosen for sequencing had shown expansion of CD8+CD57+ cells (detected by flow cytometry). All participating patients were living with severe acquired aplastic anemia. When blood sampling took place, the patients had received no therapy. Genomic DNA constituted the template upon which TCR beta VDJ and CDR3 profiling was performed. TCRdb independently ran MiXCR on the reads; one entry per CDR3 protein. The table has about 160,000 distinct CDR3 sequences, around 52% seen once; the top ten hold under 40%.

The genes are TRBV9 and TRBJ2-7, with D possibly TRBD1 on 5 matching bases. Sequencing input: sorted CD4+, CD8+, or CD8+CD57+ T cells (not recorded which) from PBMCs. This TCR derives from a human donor with aplastic anemia. DNA of the CDR3: TGTGCCAGCAGCGACCCTTCAACAGGTTACGAGCAGTACTTC. It is translated as CASSDPSTGYEQYF. The complete variable domain, with remaining parts taken from reference TRBV9 and TRBJ2-7, reads DSGVTQTPKHLITATGQRVTLRCSPRSGDLSVYWYQQSLDQGLQFLIQYYNGEERAKGNILERFSAQQFPDLHSELNLSSLELGDSALYFCASSDPSTGYEQYFGPGTRLTVT.